These T cell receptor beta chains were read from a single sample in a study of blood T cell repertoires in COVID-19. Method: immunoSEQ multiplex PCR; TCRdb's copy keeps in-frame clones and lacks some. The sample shows about 120,000 clones, around 77% of them seen only once. The sample comprised peripheral blood. The receptor source for this set is a human donor in a cohort sampled during active COVID-19. Both conserved end residues are part of each CDR3. D genes are given only for firm matches. Rows give clone size only sometimes, using once, few, many, or a class for an expanded clone.

>few|TRBV27|TRBJ1-5|-
CASSNRVAQPQHF
TGTGCCAGCAGTAACAGGGTGGCTCAGCCCCAGCATTTT
>-|TRBV5-1|TRBJ2-5|-
CASSWGDRPPYETQYF
TGCGCCAGCAGCTGGGGAGACAGGCCCCCCTATGAGACCCAGTACTTC
>once|TRBV25-1|TRBJ1-6|-
CASSAPEYNSPLHF
TGTGCCAGCAGTGCCCCAGAATATAATTCACCCCTCCACTTT
>few|TRBV5-8|TRBJ2-7|TRBD2
CASSGGASGSYEQYF
TGTGCCAGCAGTGGAGGGGCTAGCGGGAGCTACGAGCAGTACTTC
>-|TRBV5-6|TRBJ2-5|TRBD2
CASSLASGQETQYF
TGTGCCAGCAGCTTGGCTAGCGGCCAAGAGACCCAGTACTTC
>-|TRBV5-3|TRBJ2-7|TRBD1
CARSLGRDRSYEQYF
TGTGCCAGAAGCTTGGGCCGGGACAGATCCTACGAGCAGTACTTC
>-|TRBV5-1|TRBJ2-7|-
CASSLAASRVYEQYF
TGCGCCAGCAGCTTGGCGGCTAGTCGAGTCTACGAGCAGTACTTC
>-|TRBV6-5|TRBJ2-2|TRBD1
CASSYWDRGLTGELFF
TGTGCCAGCAGTTACTGGGACAGGGGGTTGACCGGGGAGCTGTTTTTT
>-|TRBV7-8|TRBJ2-7|-
CASSTLADFSYEQYF
TGTGCCAGCAGCACTTTAGCGGACTTCTCCTACGAGCAGTACTTC
>few|TRBV11-3|TRBJ2-7|-
CASSLQPGVGYEQYF
TGTGCCAGCAGCCTGCAACCAGGGGTTGGTTACGAGCAGTACTTC
>-|TRBV6-6|TRBJ1-1|TRBD1
CASSPDRGRGNTEAFF
TGTGCCAGCAGTCCGGACAGGGGGCGCGGAAACACTGAAGCTTTCTTT
>-|TRBV12-5|TRBJ2-3|TRBD2
CASGSSGPSTDTQYF
TGTGCTAGTGGTTCTAGCGGGCCTAGCACAGATACGCAGTATTTT
>-|TRBV7-6|TRBJ2-7|-
CASSLMASSPEQYF
TGTGCCAGCAGCTTAATGGCTAGTTCCCCCGAGCAGTACTTC
>-|TRBV12-3/TRBV12-4|TRBJ2-7|-
CATRESGNEQYF
TGTGCCACCCGGGAGTCGGGGAACGAGCAGTACTTC
>-|TRBV4-1|TRBJ1-5|-
CASSQVGVLNQPQHF
TGCGCCAGCAGCCAAGTAGGAGTCCTCAATCAGCCCCAGCATTTT
>-|TRBV4-1|TRBJ2-4|TRBD1
CASSQDPGQGIPNIQYF
TGCGCCAGCAGCCAAGATCCGGGACAGGGGATCCCCAACATTCAGTACTTC
>-|TRBV7-9|TRBJ1-5|-
CASSRGVDQPQHF
TGTGCCAGCAGCCGGGGGGTAGATCAGCCCCAGCATTTT
>-|TRBV4-1|TRBJ1-5|-
CASSQEPTGVGNQPQHF
TGCGCCAGCAGCCAAGAACCCACGGGGGTTGGTAATCAGCCCCAGCATTTT
>-|TRBV14|TRBJ2-2|TRBD2
CASSQDQLIAGPPTGELFF
TGTGCCAGCAGCCAAGATCAGCTTATAGCGGGACCCCCAACCGGGGAGCTGTTTTTT
>-|TRBV27|TRBJ1-4|TRBD1
CASSSRTGDMEKLFF
TGTGCCAGCAGTTCACGGACAGGCGATATGGAAAAACTGTTTTTT
>few|TRBV5-1|TRBJ1-5|-
CASSLLGHSNQPQHF
TGCGCCAGCAGCTTGTTGGGGCATAGCAATCAGCCCCAGCATTTT
>-|TRBV28|TRBJ1-4|-
CASSLWRSGTNEKLFF
TGTGCCAGCAGTTTGTGGAGGAGTGGAACTAATGAAAAACTGTTTTTT
>-|TRBV6-5|TRBJ2-7|-
CASSVTRGRVYEQYF
TGTGCCAGCAGCGTTACAAGGGGGAGGGTTTACGAGCAGTACTTC
>few|TRBV3-1/TRBV3-2|TRBJ2-7|-
CASSQVSGEQYF
TGTGCCAGCAGCCAAGTTTCAGGCGAGCAGTACTTC
>once|TRBV30|TRBJ1-1|TRBD1
CAWSLQGAGTEAFF
TGTGCCTGGAGCCTACAGGGGGCCGGCACTGAAGCTTTCTTT
>-|TRBV6-4|TRBJ1-4|-
CASSDSTRGGINEKLFF
TGTGCCAGCAGTGACTCGACTCGGGGGGGGATTAATGAAAAACTGTTTTTT
>once|TRBV18|TRBJ2-7|-
CASSPQDSSYEQYF
TGTGCCAGCTCACCACAGGACAGCTCCTACGAGCAGTACTTC
>-|TRBV19|TRBJ2-2|TRBD2
CASSSGGDGELFF
TGTGCCAGTTCTAGCGGGGGGGACGGGGAGCTGTTTTTT
>-|TRBV28|TRBJ2-7|-
CAIRGTASYEQYF
TGTGCCATCCGCGGGACAGCCTCCTACGAGCAGTACTTC
>-|TRBV11-2|TRBJ2-7|TRBD1
CASSTRTGVLQYF
TGTGCCAGCAGCACCCGGACAGGGGTTTTGCAGTACTTC
>-|TRBV6-1|TRBJ2-5|-
CASSEVRVGGPIQETQYF
TGTGCCAGCAGTGAAGTGAGGGTGGGCGGGCCGATTCAAGAGACCCAGTACTTC
>once|TRBV6-5|TRBJ2-7|TRBD1
CASAPSPGQTYEQYF
TGTGCCAGCGCCCCTTCCCCGGGACAGACCTACGAGCAGTACTTC
>-|TRBV7-9|TRBJ2-7|TRBD2
CASSLGLGGSNYEQYF
TGTGCCAGCAGCTTAGGTTTAGGCGGGAGTAACTACGAGCAGTACTTC
>few|TRBV19|TRBJ2-7|-
CATRPTASYEQYF
TGTGCCACCCGCCCGACTGCCAGCTACGAGCAGTACTTC
>-|TRBV9|TRBJ1-2|-
CASSVVRDYGYTF
TGTGCCAGCAGCGTAGTCCGGGACTATGGCTACACCTTC
>-|TRBV4-2|TRBJ2-2|-
CASSQEASESTGELFF
TGTGCCAGCAGCCAAGAAGCGTCGGAGAGCACCGGGGAGCTGTTTTTT
>-|TRBV25-1|TRBJ2-2|-
CASSDPREHNTGELFF
TGTGCCAGCAGTGATCCGAGGGAACACAACACCGGGGAGCTGTTTTTT
>-|TRBV5-1|TRBJ2-7|TRBD2
CASSRGKGLAENSYEQYF
TGCGCCAGCAGCCGTGGAAAAGGGCTAGCGGAAAACTCCTACGAGCAGTACTTC
>-|TRBV18|TRBJ1-1|-
CASSPPLGLGATEAFF
TGTGCCAGCTCACCACCGTTAGGGCTTGGGGCGACTGAAGCTTTCTTT
>-|TRBV19|TRBJ2-7|-
CASSPGSYEQYF
TGTGCCAGTAGTCCCGGGTCCTACGAGCAGTACTTC
>-|TRBV19|TRBJ2-7|TRBD2
CASSLGLAGTYEQYF
TGTGCCAGTAGCCTTGGACTAGCGGGGACCTACGAGCAGTACTTC
>few|TRBV18|TRBJ2-7|TRBD2
CASSPTSGGYEQYF
TGTGCCAGCTCCCCAACTAGCGGGGGGTACGAGCAGTACTTC
>-|TRBV27|TRBJ2-7|TRBD1
CASSSETGNPEQYF
TGTGCCAGCAGTTCCGAGACAGGGAATCCCGAGCAGTACTTC
>-|TRBV5-6|TRBJ1-2|TRBD1
CASKSGTGYGYTF
TGTGCCAGCAAATCCGGGACAGGCTATGGCTACACCTTC
>-|TRBV28|TRBJ1-4|TRBD1
CASISWGQKNEKLFF
TGTGCCAGCATCTCTTGGGGACAGAAAAATGAAAAACTGTTTTTT
>-|TRBV10-3|TRBJ2-7|TRBD1
CAISEPGQGAYEQYF
TGTGCCATCAGTGAGCCGGGACAGGGGGCTTATGAGCAGTACTTC
>-|TRBV10-3|TRBJ1-2|-
CAISESTNANYGYTF
TGTGCCATCAGTGAGTCGACAAACGCGAACTATGGCTACACCTTC
>-|TRBV4-1|TRBJ2-7|TRBD1
CASSHGQGDYEQYF
TGCGCCAGCAGCCACGGACAGGGCGACTACGAGCAGTACTTC
>-|TRBV2|TRBJ1-6|-
CASSEAGSHNSPLHF
TGTGCCAGCAGTGAAGCGGGGAGCCATAATTCACCCCTCCACTTT
>-|TRBV7-6|TRBJ1-1|TRBD1
CASSPRQGMNTEAFF
TGTGCCAGCAGCCCTAGACAGGGCATGAACACTGAAGCTTTCTTT
>few|TRBV5-1|TRBJ2-1|-
CASSLILGERGEQFF
TGCGCCAGCAGCTTGATACTAGGCGAACGGGGTGAGCAGTTCTTC
>-|TRBV11-2|TRBJ2-7|TRBD2
CASSRAVAGLLYEQYF
TGTGCCAGCAGCCGCGCGGTAGCGGGACTCCTCTACGAGCAGTACTTC
>-|TRBV12-5|TRBJ2-7|-
CASGFGGAPYEQYF
TGTGCTAGTGGTTTTGGGGGGGCACCCTACGAGCAGTACTTC
>-|TRBV4-1|TRBJ2-7|TRBD1
CASSQERDRSSYEQYF
TGCGCCAGCAGCCAAGAACGGGACAGGAGCTCCTACGAGCAGTACTTC
>-|TRBV5-4|TRBJ2-7|TRBD2
CASSLDSGDFYEQYF
TGTGCCAGCAGCTTGGATAGCGGGGACTTCTACGAGCAGTACTTC
>-|TRBV6-5|TRBJ1-5|-
CASRDDSSEESAQHF
TGTGCCAGCAGAGATGACAGCTCTGAAGAATCCGCCCAGCATTTT
>-|TRBV30|TRBJ2-7|-
CAWSVQGSYEQYF
TGTGCCTGGAGTGTTCAGGGGAGTTACGAGCAGTACTTC